These 22 T cell receptor beta chains came from one sample sequenced in a study of T cell changes during pregnancy in multiple sclerosis. Produced via immunoSEQ multiplex PCR; TCRdb's table is partial and in-frame only. The repertoire holds over 20,000 clones, with 85% as singletons. The sequencing used CD8+ T cells from peripheral blood mononuclear cells, collected before pregnancy. The receptors originated from a female donor with multiple sclerosis, enrolled in a pregnancy study.

This chain uses TRBV6-5 with TRBJ2-2; D is unresolved. Trimming cost V 5 bases and J 4 bases, with 8 bases left between them. The CDR3 has 13 residues. Per germline, CDR1 MNHEY and CDR2 SVGAGI. The CDR3 DNA reads as TGTGCCAGCAGTGTCCTCGGCACCGGGGAGCTGTTTTTT. This codes for CASSVLGTGELFF.

This rearrangement joins TRBV27 to TRBJ1-1, with TRBD1 as a possible D gene (6 bases). In germline, CDR1 is MNHEY, CDR2 SMNVEV (reference sequence). V was clipped by 5 bases and J by 0 bases, with 16 bases between them. This CDR3 spans 16 amino acids. CDR3 sequence (DNA): TGTGCCAGCAGTCCATCGGGGGGGGACATGAACACTGAAGCTTTCTTT. It encodes CASSPSGGDMNTEAFF.

The count of this clone is one. This chain connects TRBV15 to TRBJ2-7; D is ambiguous. The CDR3 is 15 residues long. The V gene lost 0 bases and the J gene lost 5 bases, with 14 bases spanning the gap. Germline V CDR1 and CDR2: LNHNV, YYDKDF (reference sequence). The CDR3 protein is CATSRDGLLLDEQYF. As DNA, the CDR3 is TGTGCCACCAGCAGAGATGGCCTCCTCCTTGACGAGCAGTACTTC.

This clone has a handful of counts. V and J are TRBV4-3 and TRBJ2-3; possible D gene TRBD1, 5 bases. Trimming took off 0 bases at V and 3 bases at J, with 13 bases between the two ends. Germline CDR1 is LGHNA and CDR2 is YSLEER. This CDR3 is built from 16 residues. The CDR3 DNA sequence: TGCGCCAGCAGCCAAGAGATCGGCAGGGTTACAGATACGCAGTATTTT. This sequence encodes CASSQEIGRVTDTQYF.

V gene TRBV27 combines with J gene TRBJ1-1, with 7 bases identical to TRBD1. CDR1 MNHEY and CDR2 SMNVEV come from the germline V gene (reference sequence). V lost 4 bases and J lost 3; bases outside the gene matches: 2. The CDR3 is 13 amino acids. The CDR3 loop is CASSYRGDTEAFF. The CDR3, as DNA: TGTGCCAGCAGTTACAGGGGTGACACTGAAGCTTTCTTT.

The V and J genes are TRBV7-8 and TRBJ2-3, with 7 bases aligning to TRBD2. The CDR3 length is 16 residues. J lost 5 bases, V lost 3 bases, and 11 bases had no gene match. In germline, CDR1 is SGHVS, CDR2 FQNEAQ. The CDR3 DNA is TGTGCCAGCAGCTTCCCCCGGGAGGCTAGCGTAGATACGCAGTATTTT. Protein sequence: CASSFPREASVDTQYF.

This clone is a singleton in its sample. V gene TRBV9 combines with J gene TRBJ1-2; no firm D call. This CDR3 spans 16 amino acids. Looked up from germline, CDR1 is SGDLS and CDR2 is YYNGEE. Trimming took 1 base from V and 0 from J, leaving 13 bases between them. The CDR3: CASSVTSTPANYGYTF. CDR3 nucleotides: TGTGCCAGCAGCGTAACTTCCACCCCGGCTAACTATGGCTACACCTTC. The whole variable domain, remainder taken from reference TRBV9 and TRBJ1-2, is DSGVTQTPKHLITATGQRVTLRCSPRSGDLSVYWYQQSLDQGLQFLIQYYNGEERAKGNILERFSAQQFPDLHSELNLSSLELGDSALYFCASSVTSTPANYGYTFGSGTRLTVV.

This clone ranks as medium-sized. The V gene is TRBV28, the J gene TRBJ2-7; TRBD2 is a possible D gene (6 bases). Trimming took off 3 bases at V and 1 base at J, with 7 bases between the two ends. CDR1 is MDHEN and CDR2 is SYDVKM in the germline V gene. The CDR3 runs to 13 residues. CDR3 coding DNA: TGTGCCAGCAGTTTGGAGGGGTCCTACGAGCAGTACTTC. Translation gives CASSLEGSYEQYF.

The chain combines TRBV6-1 with TRBJ1-3, with D perhaps matching TRBD1 (6 bases). The germline V and J ends were trimmed by 2 bases and 2 bases, with 16 bases remaining between them. CDR1 and CDR2 (germline): MNHNS, SASEGT. This CDR3 has 17 residues. The CDR3 DNA follows: TGTGCCAGCAGTGAAAGAACTTGGGGGCGGCCTGGAAACACCATATATTTT. This translates into CASSERTWGRPGNTIYF.

The gene calls are TRBV19 and TRBJ1-1, with 8 nucleotides matching TRBD1. This CDR3 is 17 amino acids long. V was pared by 3 bases and J by 0 bases, with 9 bases of the junction left unmatched. Germline CDR1 LNHDA, CDR2 SQIVND (reference sequence). In DNA form, the CDR3 reads TGTGCCAGTAGTATCCAATACAGGGGGGAGATGAACACTGAAGCTTTCTTT. Protein sequence: CASSIQYRGEMNTEAFF.

This clone was found once. This chain links TRBV18 with TRBJ2-1; 9 bases are a match to TRBD2. There are 18 residues in the CDR3. Unmatched junction bases numbered 7, after V lost 1 base and J lost 0 bases. CDR1 and CDR2 (germline): KGHSH, LQKENI. The CDR3 DNA follows: TGTGCCAGCTCACCACGTCGGGGTAGCGGGAGCTCCTACAATGAGCAGTTCTTC. Protein product: CASSPRRGSGSSYNEQFF.

The rearrangement links TRBV7-9 to TRBJ1-4; D possibly corresponds to TRBD1 (5 bases). The CDR3 runs to 13 residues. Trimming pared 5 bases from V and 7 bases from J, leaving 11 bases between. Germline lookup yields CDR1 SEHNR and CDR2 FQNEAQ (reference sequence). The CDR3 reads CASSPLTGEKLFF. The CDR3 nucleotides read TGTGCCAGCAGCCCCCTAACAGGTGAAAAACTGTTTTTT.

The chain employs TRBV7-3 and TRBJ2-6; no definite D call. The CDR3 covers 18 residues. V was trimmed by 1 base and J by 0 bases, leaving 13 bases between them. Germline lookup yields CDR1 SGHTA and CDR2 FQGTGA. Here the CDR3 DNA reads TGTGCCAGCAGCTTAATGATTGGGCCCCTCTCTGGGGCCAACGTCCTGACTTTC. As protein: CASSLMIGPLSGANVLTF.

This sequence joins TRBV7-2 and TRBJ2-7, with D possibly matching TRBD2 (6 bases). CDR1 is SGHTA, CDR2 FQGNSA, per germline. The CDR3 has 17 residues. Trimming took 0 bases from V and 3 from J, leaving 18 bases between them. DNA of the CDR3: TGTGCCAGCAGCTTAGCTCGCGGGGCTTGGCGTCTCTACGAGCAGTACTTC. This codes for CASSLARGAWRLYEQYF.

The chain joins TRBV30 to TRBJ1-5, with unresolved D. The V and J ends lost 3 bases and 4 bases respectively, with 16 bases between them. CDR1 and CDR2 from the germline V gene are GTSNPN and SVGIG (reference sequence). This CDR3 spans 15 amino acids. This CDR3 reads CAWSLWAGANQPQHF. Here the CDR3 DNA reads TGTGCCTGGAGCCTATGGGCAGGCGCGAATCAGCCCCAGCATTTT. Complete variable domain (other parts from reference TRBV30 and TRBJ1-5): SQTIHQWPATLVQPVGSPLSLECTVEGTSNPNLYWYRQAAGRGLQLLFYSVGIGQISSEVPQNLSASRPQDRQFILSSKKLLLSDSGFYLCAWSLWAGANQPQHFGDGTRLSIL.

Written as DNA, the CDR3 is TGTGCCAGCAGCCCTTACAGGGGAGAAGAGACCCAGTACTTC. Translated, it gives CASSPYRGEETQYF. The V call is TRBV7-8, the J call TRBJ2-5; TRBD1 matches 7 bases. V shed 5 bases and J 3 bases; nucleotides not matched to a gene: 6. CDR3 length equals 14 residues. CDR1 and CDR2 (germline): SGHVS, FQNEAQ. Combining the CDR3 with reference TRBV7-8 and TRBJ2-5 gives the whole variable domain GAGVSQSPRYKVAKRGQDVALRCDPISGHVSLFWYQQALGQGPEFLTYFQNEAQLDKSGLPSDRFFAERPEGSVSTLKIQRTQQEDSAVYLCASSPYRGEETQYFGPGTRLLVL.

V usage is TRBV6-5 and J usage is TRBJ2-7, with 12 bases matching TRBD2. The length of the CDR3 is 14 residues. V lost 6 bases, J lost 4 bases, and 4 bases stayed unmatched. CDR1 and CDR2 (germline): MNHEY, SVGAGI. The CDR3 protein is CASSSTSGSYEQYF. As DNA, the CDR3 is TGTGCCAGCAGCTCGACTAGCGGGAGTTACGAGCAGTACTTC.

This sequence joins TRBV4-1 and TRBJ1-1; D gene unclear. V dropped 4 bases and J dropped 1 base, with 7 bases sitting between them. Germline CDR1 reads MGHRA; CDR2 reads YSYEKL. The CDR3 contains 13 residues. In DNA form, the CDR3 reads TGCGCCAGCAGCCTCGGGTGGAACACTGAAGCTTTCTTT. It is translated as CASSLGWNTEAFF.

This chain links TRBV5-1 with TRBJ2-1, with TRBD1 matching over 7 bases. CDR3 length: 14 residues. Germline V gene data show CDR1 as SGHRS and CDR2 as YFSETQ. V was clipped by 7 bases and J by 0 bases; unmatched bases: 4. As DNA, the CDR3 is TGCGCCAGCGGACACAGGGGCTCCTACAATGAGCAGTTCTTC. This codes for CASGHRGSYNEQFF.

The chain has TRBV6-4 and TRBJ2-6, with D uncertain. Germline loops: CDR1 MRHNA, CDR2 SNTAGT. This CDR3 is 14 amino acids long. V lost 6 bases to trimming and J lost 0 bases, with 6 bases between them. The CDR3 coding sequence is TGTGCCAGCAGCTCACACTCTGGGGCCAACGTCCTGACTTTC. Translating it yields CASSSHSGANVLTF.

The V call is TRBV5-1, the J call TRBJ2-3, with D perhaps matching TRBD1 (6 bases). Germline CDR1 reads SGHRS; CDR2 reads YFSETQ. This CDR3 is 12 amino acids long. The germline V and J ends were trimmed by 5 bases and 6 bases, with 10 bases remaining between them. CDR3 in amino acids: CASRDSSDTQYF. DNA of the CDR3: TGCGCCAGCAGGGACAGTTCGGATACGCAGTATTTT.

On this clone itself: A clone one base away is much larger, so this may be a read error. The CDR3 sequence: CASSDSDTGKLFF. CDR3 DNA: TGTGCCAGCAGTGACTCCGACACCGGGAAGCTGTTTTTT. V is TRBV6-4 and J is TRBJ2-2; perhaps TRBD2 as D (5 bases). The CDR3 sequence is 13 residues long. Germline CDR1 reads MRHNA; CDR2 reads SNTAGT.